The clone carrying this T cell receptor (beta chain) was detected only a few times. MiXCR, run by TCRdb on the PCR reads, gives a single entry per CDR3 protein. The sample contains over 600,000 distinct CDR3 sequences, 20% of which appear only once. The data were obtained in a study of molecular identifiers for immune sequencing clone quantification. The material sequenced was naive CD8+ T cells from blood, with Jurkat cell RNA spiked in. The subset: FACS-sorted CD8+CD4-CCR7+CD45RA+ naive T cells. The source is a human donor in good health. Some libraries in this study had Jurkat cell RNA spiked in.

CDR3 coding DNA: TGTGCCAGTAGTAATGACTTGGCGGGAGATCTGGGTGGTGAGCAGTTCTTC. Its protein is CASSNDLAGDLGGEQFF. The genes are TRBV19 and TRBJ2-1; 7 bases match TRBD2. The CDR3 spans 17 residues. The trim removed 4 bases at V and 9 bases at J, leaving 18 bases unmatched. Germline V gene data show CDR1 as LNHDA and CDR2 as SQIVND (reference sequence).